This TCR beta chain was identified in a study of Ad26.COV2.S vaccination and SARS-CoV-2 variants. Points from the study as a whole: Substantial post-vaccination breadth of spike-specific CD8+ and CD4+ T cell responses was reported. Vaccinees showed greater spike-specific TCR breadth than placebo recipients.

Assay: immunoSEQ multiplex PCR; the TCRdb copy retains only in-frame clones and omits some. The sample shows some 180,000 clones, roughly 89% of them seen only once. Concerning this clone: Antigen specificity is unknown.

This receptor was taken from a human donor who had recovered from COVID-19. The source material was peripheral blood, sampled after recovery from COVID-19.

CDR3 nucleotide sequence: TGTGCCTGGAGTGTCGGGACAGCATATAATTCACCCCTCCACTTT. Amino acids: CAWSVGTAYNSPLHF. This rearrangement joins TRBV30 to TRBJ1-6; TRBD1 aligns across 7 bases. There are 15 residues in the CDR3. Germline trimming cut 0 bases from V and 4 bases from J; bases unmatched to any gene: 3. In germline, CDR1 is GTSNPN, CDR2 SVGIG (reference sequence).